In this sample, the clone carrying this T cell receptor (beta chain) turned up many times. These data are taken from a study of T cells after yellow fever vaccination. V gave up 5 bases and J gave up 5 bases; unmatched junction bases: 7. CDR3 length: 15 amino acids. Germline V lookup: CDR1 DFQATT, CDR2 SNEGSKA (reference sequence). One entry per CDR3 protein results from TCRdb running MiXCR on the 5' RACE reads. The sample lists approximately 150,000 distinct CDR3 sequences, less than 9.5% occurring once. This clonotype originated in a man aged 25 to 40 who received the YFV17D yellow fever vaccine. Source: CD4+ T cells sorted from PBMCs, taken 5 days after the yellow fever booster vaccination. V gene TRBV20-1 combines with J gene TRBJ2-1, with TRBD2 matching 12 bases. The CDR3 here is CSAYTSGRINNEQFF. CDR3 coding DNA: TGCAGTGCTTATACTAGCGGGAGGATAAACAATGAGCAGTTCTTC.